A single sample is the source of the 18 T cell receptor beta chains below, sequenced in a study of T-cell memory formation after mild COVID-19. Each CDR3 protein is one row after TCRdb ran MiXCR on the 5' RACE reads. The table includes around 250,000 distinct CDR3 sequences, 15% to 20% detected once. The sequenced sample was PBMCs or a T cell subset sorted from them (not recorded which). All receptors derive from a man between 18 and 29 years old who had mild COVID-19 (a few samples of this study predate the infection). Cell type and time point are not known.

The V gene is TRBV19, the J gene TRBJ2-7; D possibly corresponds to TRBD2 (6 bases). V lost 8 bases, J lost 6 bases, and 17 bases lay in between. CDR1 and CDR2 (germline): LNHDA, SQIVND (reference sequence). This CDR3 contains 13 residues. The CDR3 is CASSQTRSGEQYF. The DNA for the CDR3 is TGTGCCAGTTCCCAGACTAGATCTGGCGAGCAGTACTTC.

The J gene is TRBJ2-7, the V gene TRBV10-3; D not certain. Germline CDR1 and CDR2: ENHRY and SYGVKD. V lost 0 bases and J lost 4, with 7 bases in between. The CDR3 length is 13 residues. As DNA, the CDR3 is TGTGCCATCAGTGAGTCCTTCTCTTACGAGCAGTACGTC. Its translation: CAISESFSYEQYV.

This clonotype was counted at least ten times. This chain links TRBV6-2 or TRBV6-3 with TRBJ1-1; D unclear. Between the trimmed V and J ends, which lost 2 bases and 3 bases, there was a span of 7 bases. CDR3 size: 13 residues. CDR1 is MNHEY, CDR2 SVGEGT, per germline. CDR3 coding DNA: TGTGCCAGCAGTTACGGGGAGGACACTGAAGCTTTCTTT. It is translated as CASSYGEDTEAFF.

This clonotype appeared a few times. V is TRBV6-2 or TRBV6-3 and J is TRBJ2-2; the D gene is possibly TRBD1 (6 bases). Germline V gene data show CDR1 as MNHEY and CDR2 as SVGEGT. V was pared by 2 bases and J by 1 base, with 14 bases between. This CDR3 region has 17 residues. The CDR3 loop reads CASSYLPSTGNTGELFF. The CDR3 DNA follows: TGTGCCAGCAGTTACCTCCCGTCGACAGGGAACACCGGGGAGCTGTTTTTT.

This clonotype has just a few counts. This chain uses TRBV29-1 with TRBJ2-3, with 7 bases that match TRBD2. CDR1 is SQVTM, CDR2 ANQGSEA, per germline. CDR3 size: 13 residues. V shed 4 bases and J 5 bases; nucleotides not matched to a gene: 6. The CDR3, as DNA: TGCAGCGTTGCCGGGACTACCAAAGATACGCAGTATTTT. Translating gives CSVAGTTKDTQYF.

This clonotype was detected only a few times. The J gene is TRBJ2-1, the V gene TRBV5-1; unclear D gene. The CDR3 contains 16 residues. Trimming pared 2 bases from V and 9 bases from J, leaving 21 bases between. In germline, CDR1 is SGHRS, CDR2 YFSETQ. The DNA for the CDR3 is TGCGCCAGCAGCTTAAATCCGGCAGTGACGGTACGTGAGCAGTTCTTC. Amino acids: CASSLNPAVTVREQFF.

The chain employs TRBV7-2 and TRBJ2-1, with 10 bases identical to TRBD2. Trimming removed 6 bases from V and 8 bases from J; junction bases left unmatched: 13. The CDR3 totals 16 residues. Germline V lookup: CDR1 SGHTA, CDR2 FQGNSA. CDR3 residues: CASSLLSGGGLDEQFF. The DNA for the CDR3 is TGTGCCAGCAGTCTCCTGAGCGGGGGGGGCCTCGATGAGCAGTTCTTC.

This clonotype was recorded at least ten times. The chain links TRBV2 to TRBJ2-2; weak D call: TRBD2 (7 bases). V gave up 7 bases and J gave up 2 bases, with 17 bases separating them. Germline CDR1 reads SNHLY; CDR2 reads FYNNEI. The CDR3 has 16 amino acids. This CDR3 reads CASTNAGGANTGELFF. Written as DNA, the CDR3 is TGTGCCAGCACCAATGCTGGGGGGGCTAACACCGGGGAGCTGTTTTTT.

This clonotype was recorded many times. The chain uses TRBV29-1 and TRBJ1-2, with a weak D call TRBD1 (5 bases). CDR3 length equals 14 residues. V lost 4 bases and J lost 0, with 12 bases in between. CDR1 SQVTM and CDR2 ANQGSEA come from the germline V gene. CDR3: CSVVGDTPNYGYTF. In DNA form, the CDR3 reads TGCAGCGTTGTGGGGGATACACCTAACTATGGCTACACCTTC.

The chain recombines TRBV12-3 or TRBV12-4 with TRBJ2-5; D possibly matches TRBD1 or TRBD2 (5 bases each). The CDR3 contains 11 residues. Trimming removed 9 bases from V and 6 bases from J, with 11 bases in between. CDR3 coding DNA: TGTGCCAGTCGGGGCACCCAGACCCAGTACTTC. Translating it yields CASRGTQTQYF.

This clonotype appeared a few times. V is TRBV5-1 and J is TRBJ2-1, with TRBD2 as a possible D gene (5 bases). The V gene lost 4 bases and the J gene lost 7 bases, with 12 bases spanning the gap. This CDR3 is built from 13 residues. Germline CDR1 reads SGHRS; CDR2 reads YFSETQ. The CDR3 sequence is CASSLPGINEQFF. CDR3 bases: TGCGCCAGCAGCCTGCCCGGGATAAATGAGCAGTTCTTC.

The sample holds a few counts of this clonotype. V gene TRBV2 combines with J gene TRBJ2-7; 7 bases are shared with TRBD1. Germline V gene data show CDR1 as SNHLY and CDR2 as FYNNEI. V shed 4 bases and J 3 bases; nucleotides not matched to a gene: 3. The CDR3 length is 13 residues. The CDR3 DNA reads as TGTGCCAGCAGTGGCGACAGGGACTACGAGCAGTACTTC. Amino acid sequence: CASSGDRDYEQYF. The whole variable domain, remainder taken from reference TRBV2 and TRBJ2-7, is EPEVTQTPSHQVTQMGQEVILRCVPISNHLYFYWYRQILGQKVEFLVSFYNNEISEKSEIFDDQFSVERPDGSNFTLKIRSTKLEDSAMYFCASSGDRDYEQYFGPGTRLTVT.

V is TRBV18 and J is TRBJ2-2; possible D gene TRBD2, 5 bases. The length of the CDR3 is 18 residues. Trimming took 2 bases from V and 5 from J, leaving 21 bases between them. From germline, CDR1 is KGHSH and CDR2 LQKENI. CDR3 sequence: CASSPVMGSIESTGELFF. CDR3 in DNA: TGTGCCAGCTCACCAGTCATGGGGAGTATCGAGAGTACCGGGGAGCTGTTTTTT.

The chain employs TRBV2 and TRBJ2-2, with a weak D call TRBD1 (5 bases). Trimming took off 1 base at V and 5 bases at J, with 11 bases between the two ends. CDR3 length: 15 amino acids. Germline CDR1 is SNHLY and CDR2 is FYNNEI. This CDR3 reads CASSEGVAGTGELFF. The CDR3 DNA follows: TGTGCCAGCAGTGAAGGAGTGGCAGGGACCGGGGAGCTGTTTTTT.

The table lists this clonotype with a few counts. This chain's CDR3 is CSVERTGAGQETQYF. For the CDR3, the DNA is TGCAGCGTTGAAAGGACAGGGGCAGGGCAGGAGACCCAGTACTTC. The chain employs TRBV29-1 and TRBJ2-5; 9 bases are shared with TRBD1. CDR1 and CDR2 (germline): SQVTM, ANQGSEA. This CDR3 region has 15 residues. Trimming took 2 bases from V and 5 from J; bases not matched to a gene: 9.

This chain joins TRBV6-7 and TRBJ2-7; D ambiguous. TRBV6-7 is treated as an ORF (open reading frame) with a function not yet certain. Trimming took off 7 bases at V and 2 bases at J, with 9 bases between the two ends. This CDR3 is 12 amino acids long. The CDR3 region has the DNA TGTGCCAGCATTTTAGAGCCCTACGAGCAGTACTTC. Protein sequence: CASILEPYEQYF.

The chain is built from TRBV10-3 and TRBJ1-3; D is undetermined. Between the trimmed V and J ends, which lost 2 bases and 1 base, there was a span of 6 bases. This CDR3 has 14 residues. Germline CDR1 reads ENHRY; CDR2 reads SYGVKD. The DNA for the CDR3 is TGTGCCATCAGTGAGACGGGGTCTGGAAACACCATATATTTT. It is translated as CAISETGSGNTIYF.

This clonotype was detected ten times or more. The chain employs TRBV6-5 and TRBJ2-7; maybe TRBD1 (5 bases). Per the germline V gene, CDR1 is MNHEY and CDR2 is SVGAGI. Trimming took 8 bases from V and 0 from J, leaving 11 bases between them. The CDR3 is made up of 13 amino acids. The CDR3 coding sequence is TGTGCCAGCTCGGACACCTTCTCCTACGAGCAGTACTTC. Its translation: CASSDTFSYEQYF.